This paragraph reports one T cell receptor (beta chain). Its antigen remains unidentified. The record originates from a study of cytomegalovirus exposure and HLA in healthy donors. The wider study: The approximately 110 validation repertoires used a platform that matched the one used for the 500 to 700 first-cohort repertoires, as a later analysis reported. Broader study findings: Whilst most TCR sequences proved rare, a subset of public TCRs occurred across many donors. Diagnosis of cytomegalovirus status made by the classifier reportedly showed high specificity and sensitivity. Associated with cytomegalovirus, according to the listing, were around 170 TCR beta chains.

This CDR3 comprises 13 residues. Germline CDR1 and CDR2: SQVTM and ANQGSEA. With 6 bases removed from V and 1 base from J, the gap between germline ends came to 12 bases. Measured with immunoSEQ multiplex PCR; TCRdb has only the in-frame clones, and not every one. This table holds 50,000 to 80,000 clones, 85% to 90% found once. This receptor was taken from a woman between 18 and 29 years old in good health and CMV-seronegative. What was sequenced was PBMCs. The chain is built from TRBV29-1 and TRBJ1-1, with no clear D. CDR3 in amino acids: CSVVRLRNTEAFF. The CDR3, as DNA: TGCAGCGTCGTCAGGCTTAGGAACACTGAAGCTTTCTTT.